This T cell receptor beta chain was retrieved from a study of cytomegalovirus exposure and HLA in healthy donors. Overall study context: A preliminary data release comprised 80 million to 95 million unique TCRs obtained from HLA-typed donors. The Caucasian-associated ancestry cluster contained 65% to 85% of the roughly 400 genotyped donors.

Of note for this clone: Antigen unknown.

60 Vbeta and 13 Jbeta primers were used in PCR. Produced via immunoSEQ multiplex PCR; TCRdb's table is partial and in-frame only. The sample lists 80,000 to 95,000 clones; around 79% were seen once. V lost 10 bases to trimming and J lost 0 bases; unmatched junction nucleotides: 4. The CDR3 runs 13 residues. The germline V gene has CDR1 ENHRY and CDR2 SYGVKD. Study observations and caveats: A later analysis associated 15,000 to 20,000 TCR beta sequences with HLA alleles at a 0.05 false discovery rate.

The clonotype comes from a middle-aged woman in good health and CMV-seropositive. The chain couples TRBV10-3 to TRBJ1-1; 8 positions agree with TRBD1. Sequenced material: PBMCs. The CDR3 nucleotides are TGTGCCACCGCAGGGGGCCTGAACACTGAAGCTTTCTTT. Translation: CATAGGLNTEAFF.